This T cell receptor beta chain was captured in a study of identical twins. Findings and caveats of the study: Fewer insertions marked abundant cord blood beta clonotypes; young adult naive trended weakly, memory not at all.

The table lists this clonotype with many counts. The target antigen is unknown. TCRdb called the 5' RACE reads again in MiXCR, with one record for every CDR3 protein. This table holds about 150,000 distinct CDR3 sequences, around 3.4% found once. Healthy Caucasians provided all donations. Trimming cost V 8 bases and J 3 bases; bases outside gene matches: 6. There are 14 residues in the CDR3. CDR1 is MGHDK, CDR2 SYGVNS, per germline. Sequenced input: memory T cells sorted from blood. The origin of this receptor is a man aged 18-30 years in good health. V is TRBV25-1 and J is TRBJ2-3; 9 positions agree with TRBD1. CDR3 sequence (DNA): TGTGCCAGCGTTGACAGGGGGACGACAGATACGCAGTATTTT. Translating it yields CASVDRGTTDTQYF.